The rows below give T cell receptor beta chains drawn from one sample of a study of CD8+CD57+ T cells in acquired aplastic anemia. TCRdb re-called the reads through MiXCR, storing one row per CDR3 protein. Of some 170,000 distinct CDR3 sequences in the sample, roughly 45% were seen once. Material for sequencing was sorted CD4+, CD8+, or CD8+CD57+ T cells (not recorded which) from PBMCs. These receptors were taken from a human donor in good health. The CDR3 runs from the conserved cysteine through the conserved F or W. Fields, in order: clone size, J gene, D gene, V gene, CDR3 protein, CDR3 DNA. D genes are given only for firm matches. Clone size appears in some rows only: once, few, many, or a class for an expanded clone.

abundance: many; j_gene: TRBJ1-1; d_gene: -; v_gene: TRBV7-9; CDR3aa: CASSPTPGLGTEAFF; CDR3nt: TGTGCCAGCAGCCCCACTCCGGGCCTGGGGACTGAAGCTTTCTTT
abundance: many; j_gene: TRBJ2-7; d_gene: TRBD1; v_gene: TRBV20-1; CDR3aa: CSAKGQVNEQYF; CDR3nt: TGCAGTGCCAAAGGACAGGTGAACGAGCAGTACTTC
abundance: many; j_gene: TRBJ2-7; d_gene: -; v_gene: TRBV5-6; CDR3aa: CASSSVGIHEQYF; CDR3nt: TGTGCCAGCAGCTCCGTAGGGATCCACGAGCAGTACTTC
abundance: many; j_gene: TRBJ1-6; d_gene: TRBD1; v_gene: TRBV11-2; CDR3aa: CASQRTGFILLHF; CDR3nt: TGTGCCAGTCAACGGACAGGGTTTATTCTCCTCCACTTT
abundance: medium-sized; j_gene: TRBJ2-7; d_gene: -; v_gene: TRBV10-3; CDR3aa: CAISTRDRYEQYF; CDR3nt: TGTGCCATCAGTACCAGGGATAGGTACGAGCAGTACTTC
abundance: many; j_gene: TRBJ2-4; d_gene: -; v_gene: TRBV7-2; CDR3aa: CASSLGQEIQYF; CDR3nt: TGTGCCAGCAGCTTAGGACAGGAAATTCAGTACTTC
abundance: -; j_gene: TRBJ2-7; d_gene: -; v_gene: TRBV10-3; CDR3aa: CAIASGSSYEQYF; CDR3nt: TGTGCCATCGCTTCGGGGTCCTCCTACGAGCAGTACTTC
abundance: -; j_gene: TRBJ2-4; d_gene: -; v_gene: TRBV7-6; CDR3aa: CASSPEGNIQYF; CDR3nt: TGTGCCAGCAGCCCAGAGGGGAACATTCAGTACTTC
abundance: -; j_gene: TRBJ2-5; d_gene: TRBD2; v_gene: TRBV20-1; CDR3aa: CSARALAVMQEAQYF; CDR3nt: TGCAGTGCTAGGGCCCTAGCGGTGATGCAAGAGGCCCAGTACTTC
abundance: -; j_gene: TRBJ2-1; d_gene: -; v_gene: TRBV24-1; CDR3aa: CATSDPQRGNHNEQFF; CDR3nt: TGTGCCACCAGTGACCCCCAAAGGGGTAACCACAATGAGCAGTTCTTC
abundance: many; j_gene: TRBJ2-2; d_gene: TRBD1; v_gene: TRBV9; CDR3aa: CASSIGTAFTGELFF; CDR3nt: TGTGCCAGCAGCATCGGGACAGCGTTTACCGGGGAGCTGTTTTTT
abundance: many; j_gene: TRBJ1-1; d_gene: TRBD1; v_gene: TRBV5-1; CDR3aa: CASSSWTGTEAFF; CDR3nt: TGCGCCAGCAGCTCCTGGACAGGCACTGAAGCTTTCTTT
abundance: many; j_gene: TRBJ2-7; d_gene: -; v_gene: TRBV19; CDR3aa: CASSKGSGLYEQYF; CDR3nt: TGTGCCAGTAGTAAGGGCAGCGGACTCTACGAGCAGTACTTC
abundance: once; j_gene: TRBJ1-5; d_gene: TRBD1; v_gene: TRBV20-1; CDR3aa: CSAPPSRTGDQPQHF; CDR3nt: TGCAGTGCTCCCCCAAGCCGGACAGGGGATCAGCCCCAGCATTTT
abundance: many; j_gene: TRBJ1-1; d_gene: -; v_gene: TRBV7-9; CDR3aa: CASSLEVNTEAFF; CDR3nt: TGTGCCAGCAGCTTAGAGGTGAACACTGAAGCTTTCTTT
abundance: few; j_gene: TRBJ2-2; d_gene: -; v_gene: TRBV10-3; CDR3aa: CAISQYRDANTGELFF; CDR3nt: TGTGCCATCAGTCAGTACAGGGACGCGAACACCGGGGAGCTGTTTTTT
abundance: -; j_gene: TRBJ1-2; d_gene: -; v_gene: TRBV2; CDR3aa: CASSEDSRYYGYTF; CDR3nt: TGTGCCAGCAGTGAAGATTCCAGGTACTATGGCTACACCTTC
abundance: -; j_gene: TRBJ2-3; d_gene: TRBD1; v_gene: TRBV13; CDR3aa: CAGSPTGTASTDTQYF; CDR3nt: TGTGCCGGCAGCCCAACTGGGACAGCCAGTACAGATACGCAGTATTTT
abundance: -; j_gene: TRBJ1-1; d_gene: -; v_gene: TRBV9; CDR3aa: CASRGPGQRTTEAFF; CDR3nt: TGTGCCAGCAGGGGGCCCGGGCAGAGAACAACTGAAGCTTTCTTT
abundance: many; j_gene: TRBJ1-1; d_gene: -; v_gene: TRBV29-1; CDR3aa: CSVRTGTGTGAFF; CDR3nt: TGCAGCGTTCGCACCGGGACGGGAACGGGAGCTTTCTTT
abundance: many; j_gene: TRBJ2-1; d_gene: TRBD2; v_gene: TRBV10-1; CDR3aa: CASSTGLAGGHNEQFF; CDR3nt: TGCGCCAGCAGTACGGGACTAGCGGGAGGGCACAATGAGCAGTTCTTC
abundance: -; j_gene: TRBJ2-5; d_gene: -; v_gene: TRBV10-1; CDR3aa: CASIVQETQYF; CDR3nt: TGCGCCAGCATAGTTCAAGAGACCCAGTACTTC
abundance: few; j_gene: TRBJ1-1; d_gene: TRBD1; v_gene: TRBV6-5; CDR3aa: CASSYSGWTGGNTEAFF; CDR3nt: TGTGCCAGCAGTTACTCTGGGTGGACAGGGGGAAACACTGAAGCTTTCTTT
abundance: many; j_gene: TRBJ1-5; d_gene: -; v_gene: TRBV20-1; CDR3aa: CSARDLSGQGDYSNQPQHF; CDR3nt: TGCAGTGCTAGAGATCTGAGCGGGCAGGGAGATTATAGCAATCAGCCCCAGCATTTT
abundance: many; j_gene: TRBJ2-1; d_gene: -; v_gene: TRBV19; CDR3aa: CASSRGGSHNEQFF; CDR3nt: TGTGCCAGCAGTAGGGGAGGTTCTCACAATGAGCAGTTCTTC
abundance: -; j_gene: TRBJ1-2; d_gene: -; v_gene: TRBV7-8; CDR3aa: CASSLAGAQYGYTF; CDR3nt: TGTGCCAGCAGCTTAGCGGGGGCTCAGTATGGCTACACCTTC